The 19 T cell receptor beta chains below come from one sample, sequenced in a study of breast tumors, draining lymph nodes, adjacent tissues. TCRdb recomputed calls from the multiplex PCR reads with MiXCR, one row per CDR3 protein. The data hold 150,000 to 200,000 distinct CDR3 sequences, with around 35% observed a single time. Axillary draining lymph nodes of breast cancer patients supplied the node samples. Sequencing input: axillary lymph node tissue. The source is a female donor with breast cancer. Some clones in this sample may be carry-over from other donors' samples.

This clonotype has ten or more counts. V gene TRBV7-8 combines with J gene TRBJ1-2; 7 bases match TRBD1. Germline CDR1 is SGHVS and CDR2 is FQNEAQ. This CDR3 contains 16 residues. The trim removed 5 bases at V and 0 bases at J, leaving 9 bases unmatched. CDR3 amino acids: CASSPGRRGPNYGYTF. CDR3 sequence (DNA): TGTGCCAGCAGCCCCGGACGTAGGGGGCCTAACTATGGCTACACCTTC.

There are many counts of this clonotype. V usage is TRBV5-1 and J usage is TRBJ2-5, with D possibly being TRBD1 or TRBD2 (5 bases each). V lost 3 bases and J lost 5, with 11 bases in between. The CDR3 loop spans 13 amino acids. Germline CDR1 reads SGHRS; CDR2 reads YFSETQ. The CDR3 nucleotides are TGCGCCAGCAGCTGGGGACCGGACGAGACCCAGTACTTC. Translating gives CASSWGPDETQYF.

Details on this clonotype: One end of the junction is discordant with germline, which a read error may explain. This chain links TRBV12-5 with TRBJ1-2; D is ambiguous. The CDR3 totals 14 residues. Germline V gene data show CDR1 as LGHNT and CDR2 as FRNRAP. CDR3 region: CASGLALIRCGHTF. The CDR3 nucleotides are TGTGCTAGTGGTTTGGCATTGATTCGATGTGGCCACACCTTC.

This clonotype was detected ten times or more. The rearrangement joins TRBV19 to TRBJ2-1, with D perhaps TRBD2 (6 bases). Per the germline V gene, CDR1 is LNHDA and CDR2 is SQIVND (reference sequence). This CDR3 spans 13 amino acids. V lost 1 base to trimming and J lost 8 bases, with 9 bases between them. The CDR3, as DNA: TGTGCCAGTAGTATAGCGCGCGGGGATGAGCAGTTCTTC. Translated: CASSIARGDEQFF.

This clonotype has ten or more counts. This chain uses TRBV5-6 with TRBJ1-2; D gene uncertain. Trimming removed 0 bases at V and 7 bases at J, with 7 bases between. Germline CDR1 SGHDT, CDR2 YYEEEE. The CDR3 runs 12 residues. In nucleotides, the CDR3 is TGTGCCAGCAGCTTGGAGAAGACTGGCTACACCTTC. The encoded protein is CASSLEKTGYTF.

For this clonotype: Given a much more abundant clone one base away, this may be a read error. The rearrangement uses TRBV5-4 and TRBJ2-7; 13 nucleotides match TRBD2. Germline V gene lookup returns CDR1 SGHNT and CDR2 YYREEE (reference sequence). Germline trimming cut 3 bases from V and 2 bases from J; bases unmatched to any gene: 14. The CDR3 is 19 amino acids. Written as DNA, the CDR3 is TGTGCCAGCAGCTCGTTAAGTGTTAGACTAGCGGGGGGAACCTACGAGCAGTACTTC. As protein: CASSSLSVRLAGGTYEQYF.

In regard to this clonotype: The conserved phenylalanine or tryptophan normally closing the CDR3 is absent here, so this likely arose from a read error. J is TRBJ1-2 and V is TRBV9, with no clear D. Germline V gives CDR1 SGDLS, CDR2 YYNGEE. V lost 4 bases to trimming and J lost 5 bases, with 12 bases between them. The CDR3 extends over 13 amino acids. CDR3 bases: TGTGCCAGCAGCCCCAGCGGGGTGTATGGCTACACCACC. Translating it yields CASSPSGVYGYTT.

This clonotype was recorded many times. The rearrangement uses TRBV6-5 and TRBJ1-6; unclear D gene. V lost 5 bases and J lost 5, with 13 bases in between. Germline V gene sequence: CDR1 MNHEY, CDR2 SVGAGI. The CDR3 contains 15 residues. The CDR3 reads CASSRTSWDNSPLHF. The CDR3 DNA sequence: TGTGCCAGCAGTCGTACCTCGTGGGATAATTCACCCCTCCACTTT.

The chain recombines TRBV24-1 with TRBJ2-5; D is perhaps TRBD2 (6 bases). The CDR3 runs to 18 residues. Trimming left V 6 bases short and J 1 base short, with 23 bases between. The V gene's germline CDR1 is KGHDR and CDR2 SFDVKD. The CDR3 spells CATSRGAGLYSPQETQYF. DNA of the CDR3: TGTGCCACCAGTAGGGGTGCGGGATTGTACAGTCCCCAAGAGACCCAGTACTTC.

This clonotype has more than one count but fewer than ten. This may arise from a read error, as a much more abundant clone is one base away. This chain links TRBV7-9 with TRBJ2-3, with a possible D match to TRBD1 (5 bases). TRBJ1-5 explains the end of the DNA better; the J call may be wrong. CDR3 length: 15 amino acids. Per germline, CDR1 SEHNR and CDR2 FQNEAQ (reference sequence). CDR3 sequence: CASSYSGGPGAGQHF. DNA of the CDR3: TGTGCCAGCAGCTACAGCGGGGGTCCAGGTGCAGGGCAGCATTTT.

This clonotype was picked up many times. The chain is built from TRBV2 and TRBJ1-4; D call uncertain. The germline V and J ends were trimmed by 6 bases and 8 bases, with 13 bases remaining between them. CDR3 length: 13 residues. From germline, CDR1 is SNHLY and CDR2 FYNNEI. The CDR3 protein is CASSRPEGEKLFF. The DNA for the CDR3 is TGTGCCAGCAGCAGACCGGAAGGCGAAAAACTGTTTTTT. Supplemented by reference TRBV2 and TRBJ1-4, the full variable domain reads EPEVTQTPSHQVTQMGQEVILRCVPISNHLYFYWYRQILGQKVEFLVSFYNNEISEKSEIFDDQFSVERPDGSNFTLKIRSTKLEDSAMYFCASSRPEGEKLFFGSGTQLSVL.

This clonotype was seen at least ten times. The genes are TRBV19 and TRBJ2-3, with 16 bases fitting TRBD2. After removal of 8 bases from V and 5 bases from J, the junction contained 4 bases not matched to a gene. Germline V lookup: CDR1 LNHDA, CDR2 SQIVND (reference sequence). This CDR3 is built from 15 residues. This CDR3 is CASGTSGRARDTQYF. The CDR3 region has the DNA TGTGCCAGTGGGACTAGCGGGAGGGCAAGAGATACGCAGTATTTT.

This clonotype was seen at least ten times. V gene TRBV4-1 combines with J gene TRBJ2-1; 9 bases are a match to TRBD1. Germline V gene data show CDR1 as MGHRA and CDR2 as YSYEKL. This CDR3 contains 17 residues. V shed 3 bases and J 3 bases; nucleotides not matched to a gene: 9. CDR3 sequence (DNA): TGCGCCAGCAGCCAGGACGCCGGGACAGGGTTCTACAATGAGCAGTTCTTC. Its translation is CASSQDAGTGFYNEQFF.

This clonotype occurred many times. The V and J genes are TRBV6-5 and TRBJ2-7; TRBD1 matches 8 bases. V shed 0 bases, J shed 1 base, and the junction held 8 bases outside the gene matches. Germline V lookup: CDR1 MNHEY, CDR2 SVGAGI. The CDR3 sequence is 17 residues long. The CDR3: CASSYSRGQGLSYEQYF. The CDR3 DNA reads TGTGCCAGCAGTTACTCGCGAGGACAGGGATTATCCTACGAGCAGTACTTC.

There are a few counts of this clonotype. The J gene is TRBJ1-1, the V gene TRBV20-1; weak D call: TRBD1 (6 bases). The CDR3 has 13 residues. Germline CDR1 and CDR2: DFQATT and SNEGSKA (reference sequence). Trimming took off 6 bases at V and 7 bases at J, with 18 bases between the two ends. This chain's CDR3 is CSADSTMGHEAFF. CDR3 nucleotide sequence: TGCAGTGCAGATTCTACAATGGGACATGAAGCTTTCTTT.

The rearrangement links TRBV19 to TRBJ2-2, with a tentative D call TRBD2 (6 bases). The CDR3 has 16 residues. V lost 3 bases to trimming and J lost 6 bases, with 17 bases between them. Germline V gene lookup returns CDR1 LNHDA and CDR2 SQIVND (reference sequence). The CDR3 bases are TGTGCCAGTAGTATCGGGGGAGGATTTATCCCCGGGGAGCTGTTTTTT. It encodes CASSIGGGFIPGELFF.

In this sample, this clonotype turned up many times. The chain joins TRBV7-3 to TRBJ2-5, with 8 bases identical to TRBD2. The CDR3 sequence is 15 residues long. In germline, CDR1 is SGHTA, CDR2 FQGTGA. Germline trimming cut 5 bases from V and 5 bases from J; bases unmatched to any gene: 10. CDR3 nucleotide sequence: TGTGCCAGCAGCCCAACCGGGAGGGCGAGGGAGACCCAGTACTTC. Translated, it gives CASSPTGRARETQYF.

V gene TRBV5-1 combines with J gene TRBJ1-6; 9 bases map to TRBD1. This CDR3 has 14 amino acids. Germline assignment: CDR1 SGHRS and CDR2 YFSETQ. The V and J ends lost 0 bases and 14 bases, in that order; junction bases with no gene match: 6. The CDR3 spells CASSLGTGAYSLHF. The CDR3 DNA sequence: TGCGCCAGCAGCTTGGGGACAGGGGCCTATTCCCTCCACTTT.

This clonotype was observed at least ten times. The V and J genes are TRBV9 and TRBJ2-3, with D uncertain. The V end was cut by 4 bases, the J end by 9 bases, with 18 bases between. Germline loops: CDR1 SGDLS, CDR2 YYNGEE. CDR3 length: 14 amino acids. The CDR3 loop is CASSPRPQRLTQYF. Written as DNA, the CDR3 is TGTGCCAGCAGCCCCCGGCCTCAGAGACTGACGCAGTATTTT.